Below, 26 T cell receptor beta chains from the same sample are listed, as sequenced in a study of T cells after yellow fever vaccination (dated by TCRdb to between 2019 and 2020). In the paper's terms, the treatment or condition label means: live attenuated yellow fever vaccine strain. The method behind the library was 5' RACE. Sequencing instrument: Illumina NovaSeq 6000. TCRdb reprocessing: public reads trimmed at Q25 with fastp, clones called with MiXCR, in-frame beta chains kept. When rows share a CDR3 protein, they turn into one entry using the most common DNA and genes. For this sample there are a few hundred thousand distinct CDR3 sequences; 8.7% appear just once. Around 3.3% of the sample lies in the top ten. This sample comprised CD4+ T cells sorted from PBMCs, obtained 5 days after the yellow fever booster vaccination. Receptors were obtained from a man between 18 and 35 years old who received the YFV17D yellow fever vaccine.

V gene TRBV5-1 combines with J gene TRBJ1-2, with TRBD1 identical over 10 bases. Looked up from germline, CDR1 is SGHRS and CDR2 is YFSETQ. V was pared by 3 bases and J by 8 bases, with 13 bases of the junction left unmatched. The CDR3 is 16 residues long. CDR3 nucleotide sequence: TGCGCCAGCAGCTCCACACGAACCGGGACAGGGGACGGCTACACCTTC. Protein: CASSSTRTGTGDGYTF.

The chain employs TRBV4-1 and TRBJ1-2; 9 bases align to TRBD1. J gave up 6 bases and V 4 bases, and 9 bases lay outside the gene matches. The CDR3 contains 15 residues. Germline values: CDR1 MGHRA, CDR2 YSYEKL. This CDR3 is CASSPGTGWTDGYTF. The CDR3, as DNA: TGCGCCAGCAGCCCAGGGACAGGGTGGACCGATGGCTACACCTTC.

The genes are TRBV6-1 and TRBJ2-2; D is uncertain. Per germline, CDR1 MNHNS and CDR2 SASEGT. The CDR3 is made up of 13 amino acids. Deletions cut 6 bases from V and 5 bases from J, with 10 bases between. The CDR3 bases are TGTGCCAGCAGGTCCGAGTTTACCGGGGAGCTGTTTTTT. This translates into CASRSEFTGELFF.

This clonotype occurred a few times. The chain uses TRBV7-9 and TRBJ2-3; the match to TRBD1 covers 7 bases. The CDR3 covers 18 residues. The trim removed 1 base at V and 1 base at J, leaving 11 bases unmatched. Germline values: CDR1 SEHNR, CDR2 FQNEAQ (reference sequence). In nucleotides, the CDR3 is TGTGCCAGCAGCTTAGGGATATTGATGAGGGGGCGCACAGATACGCAGTATTTT. This encodes CASSLGILMRGRTDTQYF. Using reference TRBV7-9 and TRBJ2-3 for the parts outside the CDR3, the full variable domain is DTGVSQNPRHKITKRGQNVTFRCDPISEHNRLYWYRQTLGQGPEFLTYFQNEAQLEKSRLLSDRFSAERPKGSFSTLEIQRTEQGDSAMYLCASSLGILMRGRTDTQYFGPGTRLTVL.

This rearrangement joins TRBV6-5 to TRBJ2-5; D gene ambiguous. V shed 6 bases and J shed 2 bases, with 22 bases lying between them. The CDR3 extends over 17 amino acids. Germline CDR1 is MNHEY and CDR2 is SVGAGI. The DNA for the CDR3 is TGTGCCAGCAGCCACACCCCTCGACTGGAATTACAAGAGACCCAGTACTTC. Encoded protein: CASSHTPRLELQETQYF.

This clonotype was seen more than once but under ten times. V is TRBV4-1 and J is TRBJ2-2, with TRBD2 identical over 7 bases. Germline-derived CDR1 and CDR2 are MGHRA and YSYEKL. Trimming removed 6 bases from V and 0 bases from J; junction bases left unmatched: 4. This CDR3 is 15 amino acids long. For the CDR3, the DNA is TGCGCCAGCAGTTATGGGGGGGCGAACACCGGGGAGCTGTTTTTT. Protein: CASSYGGANTGELFF.

This clonotype was recorded a few times. The J gene is TRBJ2-2, the V gene TRBV4-3; D is unresolved. Germline V gene sequence: CDR1 LGHNA, CDR2 YSLEER. Deletions cut 1 base from V and 1 base from J, with 4 bases between. CDR3 length: 14 amino acids. CDR3 DNA sequence: TGCGCCAGCAGCCAAGGAAGGAACACCGGGGAGCTGTTTTTT. Protein product: CASSQGRNTGELFF.

The table lists this clonotype with a few counts. The V and J genes are TRBV7-2 and TRBJ2-2; 8 bases line up with TRBD2. CDR3 length: 20 residues. Per the germline V gene, CDR1 is SGHTA and CDR2 is FQGNSA. V lost 1 base, J lost 6 bases, and 19 bases stayed unmatched. In DNA form, the CDR3 reads TGTGCCAGCAGCTTAGTCGTTTTTTTCGGGAGTAGCGGGGTCCCCGGGGAGCTGTTTTTT. It specifies CASSLVVFFGSSGVPGELFF.

This clonotype was picked up a small number of times. V is TRBV12-3 or TRBV12-4 and J is TRBJ2-7; 14 bases line up with TRBD2. V was pared by 5 bases and J by 2 bases, with 11 bases of the junction left unmatched. The CDR3 is 18 amino acids. The CDR3 loop reads CASSPSGLAGGSTYEQYF. The CDR3 nucleotides are TGTGCCAGCAGTCCCTCCGGACTAGCGGGGGGCTCCACCTACGAGCAGTACTTC.

For this clonotype: A much larger clone lies a single base off, so this may be a read error. The genes are TRBV24-1 and TRBJ2-5; TRBD1 matches at 9 bases. Germline V gene data show CDR1 as KGHDR and CDR2 as SFDVKD. The CDR3 has 16 residues. The junction had 11 bases not matched to a gene; V was cut back by 5 bases and J by 5 bases. In nucleotides, the CDR3 is TGTGCCACCAGTGTCCCGGGACAGGGAACGGGTGAGACCCAGTACTTC. Its protein is CATSVPGQGTGETQYF.

This clonotype was recorded a few times. The J gene is TRBJ2-5, the V gene TRBV7-9, with TRBD1 matching 7 bases. CDR1 and CDR2 from the germline V gene are SEHNR and FQNEAQ (reference sequence). CDR3 size: 16 residues. V was pared by 2 bases and J by 2 bases, with 8 bases of the junction left unmatched. The CDR3 region is CASSLTKGQLQETQYF. CDR3 in DNA: TGTGCCAGCAGCTTAACGAAGGGACAGCTACAAGAGACCCAGTACTTC.

V gene TRBV20-1 combines with J gene TRBJ2-5; D not certain. CDR1 DFQATT and CDR2 SNEGSKA come from the germline V gene (reference sequence). Trimming shortened V by 6 bases and J by 3 bases, and 8 bases separated the two germline ends. The CDR3 length is 11 residues. CDR3 coding DNA: TGCAGTGCCCATGATGAAGAGACCCAGTACTTC. As protein: CSAHDEETQYF.

The CDR3 loop reads CASSFERGYETQYF. In DNA form, the CDR3 reads TGCGCCAGCAGCTTTGAGCGGGGATACGAGACCCAGTACTTC. The rearrangement links TRBV5-1 to TRBJ2-5; 7 bases align to TRBD2. V was pared by 2 bases and J by 5 bases, with 6 bases of the junction left unmatched. Germline V CDR1 and CDR2: SGHRS, YFSETQ. The CDR3 totals 14 residues. The full variable domain, completed using reference TRBV5-1 and TRBJ2-5, is KAGVTQTPRYLIKTRGQQVTLSCSPISGHRSVSWYQQTPGQGLQFLFEYFSETQRNKGNFPGRFSGRQFSNSRSEMNVSTLELGDSALYLCASSFERGYETQYFGPGTRLLVL.

This sequence joins TRBV10-2 and TRBJ2-5, with TRBD1 identical over 7 bases. After removal of 8 bases from V and 5 bases from J, the junction contained 8 bases not matched to a gene. The CDR3 is made up of 13 amino acids. Germline CDR1 and CDR2: WSHSY and SAAADI. CDR3 nucleotides: TGCGCCAGCGGACAGGCCGAACTCGAGACCCAGTACTTC. Protein: CASGQAELETQYF.

This clonotype was seen at least ten times. J is TRBJ1-3 and V is TRBV20-1; 7 bases align to TRBD1. Trimming removed 3 bases from V and 5 bases from J; junction bases left unmatched: 7. CDR1 and CDR2 from the germline V gene are DFQATT and SNEGSKA (reference sequence). The CDR3 is 14 amino acids. The CDR3, as DNA: TGCAGTGCTAGCCTCGGACAGGACAGAAACACCATATATTTT. Translating it yields CSASLGQDRNTIYF.

This clonotype was counted between two and nine times. The V gene is TRBV27, the J gene TRBJ2-1, with 14 nucleotides matching TRBD2. The V gene end was trimmed by 9 bases and the J gene end by 3 bases; junction bases not matched to a gene: 4. This CDR3 is 15 amino acids long. Per the germline V gene, CDR1 is MNHEY and CDR2 is SMNVEV (reference sequence). The CDR3 sequence is CASRTSGGNYNEQFF. The CDR3 region has the DNA TGTGCCAGTAGGACTAGCGGGGGGAACTACAATGAGCAGTTCTTC.

The chain employs TRBV19 and TRBJ1-5; no definite D call. CDR3 length equals 15 residues. Germline-derived CDR1 and CDR2 are LNHDA and SQIVND (reference sequence). The V gene lost 5 bases and the J gene lost 2 bases, with 13 bases spanning the gap. CDR3 loop: CASSFPSLGNQPQHF. For the CDR3, the DNA is TGTGCCAGTAGTTTCCCCTCCCTCGGCAATCAGCCCCAGCATTTT.

This clonotype has only a few counts. This sequence joins TRBV12-3 or TRBV12-4 and TRBJ1-1; no firm D call. This CDR3 is 13 amino acids long. Trimming took 6 bases from V and 5 from J, leaving 13 bases between them. CDR3 sequence reads: CASSPRSRTEAFF. CDR3 coding DNA: TGTGCCAGCAGCCCCCGGTCTAGGACTGAAGCTTTCTTT.

This clonotype came up a few times. This chain connects TRBV18 to TRBJ2-7, with D maybe TRBD2 (7 bases). CDR1 and CDR2 (germline): KGHSH, LQKENI. The CDR3 is 14 residues long. V lost 3 bases and J lost 7, with 16 bases in between. The CDR3 here is CASSPGGLRSEQYF. Here the CDR3 DNA reads TGTGCCAGCTCACCGGGGGGGCTTCGGAGTGAGCAGTACTTC.

The chain recombines TRBV7-8 with TRBJ1-5, with D perhaps matching TRBD1 (6 bases). The CDR3 is 14 amino acids. CDR1 is SGHVS, CDR2 FQNEAQ, per germline. V lost 1 base and J 7 bases, leaving 11 bases between the germline ends. CDR3: CASSLGQVGQPQHF. For the CDR3, the DNA is TGTGCCAGCAGCTTAGGACAGGTGGGGCAGCCCCAGCATTTT.

This clonotype has more than one count but fewer than ten. V usage is TRBV30 and J usage is TRBJ1-1, with TRBD1 matching over 7 bases. Per germline, CDR1 GTSNPN and CDR2 SVGIG (reference sequence). The CDR3 is 14 residues long. V gave up 1 base and J gave up 6 bases; unmatched junction bases: 8. In DNA, the CDR3 is TGTGCCTGGAGTGCCCTCAGGGGGGGTCCTGAAGCTTTCTTT. Its protein is CAWSALRGGPEAFF.

The rearrangement joins TRBV5-1 to TRBJ2-1, with D possibly TRBD1 on 7 matching bases. Looked up from germline, CDR1 is SGHRS and CDR2 is YFSETQ. This CDR3 contains 14 residues. V was pared by 2 bases and J by 8 bases, with 14 bases between. The CDR3 DNA reads TGCGCCAGCAGCTTTAATACAGGGGAGGATGAGCAGTTCTTC. As protein: CASSFNTGEDEQFF.

V is TRBV5-1 and J is TRBJ2-5, with D tentatively TRBD1 (5 bases). This CDR3 has 16 residues. Trimming left V 0 bases short and J 1 base short, with 13 bases between. From germline, CDR1 is SGHRS and CDR2 YFSETQ. As DNA, the CDR3 is TGCGCCAGCAGCTTGGAAGGTTTCCAGGGCCAAGAGACCCAGTACTTC. Amino acid sequence: CASSLEGFQGQETQYF.

This clonotype was observed a few times. The rearrangement links TRBV19 to TRBJ1-5; D gene ambiguous. V was pared by 10 bases and J by 3 bases, with 7 bases between. The CDR3 runs 11 residues. CDR1 and CDR2 from the germline V gene are LNHDA and SQIVND (reference sequence). Here the CDR3 DNA reads TGTGCCACCGGGAACAATCAGCCCCAGCATTTT. Protein product: CATGNNQPQHF.

This clonotype was seen a handful of times. Here the CDR3 DNA reads TGTGCCAGCAGCTTTGGAGGGAAGGATCGAGTCCTGACTTTC. Residues: CASSFGGKDRVLTF. V and J are TRBV7-2 and TRBJ2-6; a possible D gene is TRBD2 (6 bases). Between the trimmed V and J ends, which lost 3 bases and 13 bases, there was a span of 16 bases. The CDR3 runs 14 residues. Germline V gene sequence: CDR1 SGHTA, CDR2 FQGNSA. The entire variable domain, with the rest obtained from reference TRBV7-2 and TRBJ2-6, is as follows: GAGVSQSPSNKVTEKGKDVELRCDPISGHTALYWYRQSLGQGLEFLIYFQGNSAPDKSGLPSDRFSAERTGGSVSTLTIQRTQQEDSAVYLCASSFGGKDRVLTFGAGSRLTVL.

V is TRBV5-1 and J is TRBJ1-1, with D perhaps matching TRBD1 (6 bases). Trimming shortened V by 3 bases and J by 5 bases, and 17 bases separated the two germline ends. This CDR3 spans 15 amino acids. Looked up from germline, CDR1 is SGHRS and CDR2 is YFSETQ. The CDR3 spells CASSSGPGVGTEAFF. CDR3 coding DNA: TGCGCCAGCAGCTCGGGCCCAGGGGTGGGGACTGAAGCTTTCTTT.